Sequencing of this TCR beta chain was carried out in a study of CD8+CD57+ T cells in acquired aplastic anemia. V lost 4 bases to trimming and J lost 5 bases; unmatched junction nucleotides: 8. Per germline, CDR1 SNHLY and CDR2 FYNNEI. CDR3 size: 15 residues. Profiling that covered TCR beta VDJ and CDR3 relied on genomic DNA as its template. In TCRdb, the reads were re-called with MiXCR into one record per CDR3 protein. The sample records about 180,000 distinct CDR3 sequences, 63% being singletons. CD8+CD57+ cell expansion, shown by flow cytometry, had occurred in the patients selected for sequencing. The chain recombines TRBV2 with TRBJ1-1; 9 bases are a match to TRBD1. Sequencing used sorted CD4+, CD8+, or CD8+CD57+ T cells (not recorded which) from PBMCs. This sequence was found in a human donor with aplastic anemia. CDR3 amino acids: CASSVTGGGLTEAFF. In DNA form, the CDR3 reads TGTGCCAGCAGTGTTACAGGGGGCGGTTTGACTGAAGCTTTCTTT. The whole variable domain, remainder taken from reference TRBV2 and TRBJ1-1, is EPEVTQTPSHQVTQMGQEVILRCVPISNHLYFYWYRQILGQKVEFLVSFYNNEISEKSEIFDDQFSVERPDGSNFTLKIRSTKLEDSAMYFCASSVTGGGLTEAFFGQGTRLTVV.